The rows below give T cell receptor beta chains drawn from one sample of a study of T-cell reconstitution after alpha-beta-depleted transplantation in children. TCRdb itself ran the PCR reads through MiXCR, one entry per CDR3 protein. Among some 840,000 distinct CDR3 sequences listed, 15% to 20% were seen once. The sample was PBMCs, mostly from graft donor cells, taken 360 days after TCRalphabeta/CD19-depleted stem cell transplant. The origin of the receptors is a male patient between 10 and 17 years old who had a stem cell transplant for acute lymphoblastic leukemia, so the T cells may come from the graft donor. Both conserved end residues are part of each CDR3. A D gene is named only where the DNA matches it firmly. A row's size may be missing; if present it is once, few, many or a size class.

CASSLLDIGRTNEKLFF	TGTGCCAGCAGCTTACTGGATATAGGGAGAACTAATGAAAAACTGTTTTTT	TRBV7-6	TRBJ1-4	NA	few
CSASGTGGNTEAFF	TGCAGTGCTAGCGGGACAGGGGGGAACACTGAAGCTTTCTTT	TRBV20-1	TRBJ1-1	TRBD1	NA
CASSYSPIAGGMRHEQYF	TGTGCCAGCAGTTACTCGCCGATAGCGGGAGGGATGCGGCACGAGCAGTACTTC	TRBV6-2/TRBV6-3	TRBJ2-7	TRBD2	many
CASRLGPGGANTEAFF	TGTGCCAGCAGATTAGGCCCAGGGGGAGCGAACACTGAAGCTTTCTTT	TRBV7-2	TRBJ1-1	TRBD1	NA
CSALSGRMYEQYF	TGCAGTGCTCTCAGCGGGAGAATGTACGAGCAGTACTTC	TRBV20-1	TRBJ2-7	TRBD2	few
CASSLTAYEQYF	TGTGCCAGCAGCTTAACAGCCTACGAGCAGTACTTC	TRBV5-1	TRBJ2-7	NA	many
CASRGENSNQPQHF	TGTGCCAGCCGGGGCGAAAATAGCAATCAGCCCCAGCATTTT	TRBV7-9	TRBJ1-5	NA	few
CASSPGLITGELFF	TGCGCCAGCAGCCCGGGACTAATTACCGGGGAGCTGTTTTTT	TRBV4-1	TRBJ2-2	TRBD2	NA
CASSLSPVLIYEQYF	TGTGCCAGCAGCTTAAGTCCGGTTTTAATCTACGAGCAGTACTTC	TRBV7-3	TRBJ2-7	NA	once
CASSGRTNRIQYF	TGTGCCAGCAGCGGTCGGACTAACCGCATTCAGTACTTC	TRBV7-9	TRBJ2-4	NA	NA
CASSPDRETEAFF	TGTGCCAGCAGCCCGGACAGGGAGACTGAAGCTTTCTTT	TRBV7-3	TRBJ1-1	TRBD1	few
CASSPLGTPTGELFF	TGTGCCAGCAGCCCCCTGGGGACCCCCACCGGGGAGCTGTTTTTT	TRBV7-9	TRBJ2-2	NA	many
CASYERNIQYF	TGTGCCAGCTACGAACGAAACATTCAGTACTTC	TRBV28	TRBJ2-4	NA	NA
CASSASAGTGLGTQYF	TGTGCCAGCTCAGCCTCTGCAGGGACAGGCTTGGGGACCCAGTACTTC	TRBV18	TRBJ2-5	TRBD1	few